The sequence of this T cell receptor beta chain was determined in a study of spatial heterogeneity in lung cancer. Overall study: Detection of beta-chain sequences consistently exceeded that of alpha-chain sequences.

The V segment lost 2 bases and the J segment 7 bases; nucleotides outside the gene matches: 7. Germline V gives CDR1 SGHDN, CDR2 FVKESK. This CDR3 spans 15 amino acids. This clonotype was picked up many times. In the library, each TCR cDNA molecule bore its own unique molecular identifier. TCRdb passed the 5' RACE reads through MiXCR, listing each CDR3 protein once. The profile shows roughly 60,000 distinct CDR3 sequences, 7.5% to 9% of them singletons. The time point was: sample taken at primary tumor resection. Whole RNA was taken from tumor, nontumor lung or frozen PBMC; it was then sequenced unsorted.

The sequence was collected from a female donor with early-stage non-small cell lung cancer. Source: PBMCs, taken at surgery. The gene calls are TRBV14 and TRBJ2-5, with TRBD2 matching 10 bases. The CDR3 region is CASSQHSGRTGTQYF. CDR3 sequence (DNA): TGTGCCAGCAGCCAACATAGCGGGAGGACCGGGACCCAGTACTTC.